Sequencing of this TCR beta chain was carried out in a study of T cell repertoires in cytomegalovirus infection (dated by TCRdb to between 2018 and 2020). For the study in its entirety: The peptide stimulations were aimed at well-studied HLA-B-restricted epitopes as well as recently identified HLA-C-restricted CMV epitopes, whose presentation resists viral immunomodulation. The HLA type of each donor mattered for the analysis, because public TCR beta signatures pointed to carriage of CMV infection along with the matching HLA type.

Paper-wide results and their limitations: Cumulative frequency of public TCR beta family members discriminated carriers of CMV infection plus the relevant HLA type in this cohort and an independent approximately 340-donor cohort. The ex vivo response was dominated by HLA-C-restricted CMV-specific TCR beta clonotypes, which also provided the single most frequent clonotype in two of eight donors.

The treatment or condition label for this specimen denotes: in vitro stimulation with specific CMV peptide epitopes to enrich CMV-specific T cells. The CDR3 measures 15 amino acids from cysteine to phenylalanine. Only CDR3 DNA is held: 45 bases, read in frame from base 1. V is shortened by 1 base, J by 3 bases, and the region joining them spans 9 bases. CDR1 and CDR2, per the germline V gene (reference sequence), are MNHEY and SMNVEV. The table lists this clonotype with a few counts. Its recognized antigen is unknown. Within one base of it there is no much larger clone, and no base qualities were kept. The instrument given in TCRdb is Illumina HiSeq 1500. Using fastp at Q25 and MiXCR, TCRdb reprocessed the public reads and kept productive beta chains. Rows are combined by CDR3 protein, so each entry shows the most common genes and DNA. Here the sample has around 750,000 distinct CDR3 sequences; approximately 32% occur a single time. The ten largest clones add up to roughly 12% of the sample.

The sequencing here drew on cultured CD8+ T cells from PBMCs, taken from culture after CMV antigen stimulation. The sequence derives from a human donor in good health (CMV status not recorded). Some clones in this sample may be carry-over from other donors' samples. This receptor chain uses TRBV27 and TRBJ1-4; no D segment can be confidently identified. The nucleotides are TGTGCCAGCAGTTTATATTTCGGGTCTAATGAAAAACTGTTTTTT. The translation is CASSLYFGSNEKLFF.